This TCR beta chain was captured in a study of metastatic and nonmetastatic thyroid tumors. Overall study: Repertoires were compared across blood and tumor or nodule tissue from malignant and benign thyroid patients.

Points from the study as a whole: It was reportedly found that TCR beta diversity was significantly higher in malignant thyroid tumors than in benign nodules, a difference seen in both blood and tumor samples.

This clone was recorded many times. Its matching antigen is unknown. The same CDR3 is also encoded by other DNA sequences in this sample. No patient received treatment before thyroid surgery. Original analysis: Clinicopathological groups supplied CDR3 differences that were used to build a distant-metastasis classifier for papillary thyroid cancer. TCRdb reanalyzed the PCR reads via MiXCR. The V and J calls and clone size are TCRdb's, not the authors'. The sample lists about 40,000 clones, about 16% occurring once. With 5 bases removed from V and 5 bases from J, the gap between germline ends came to 14 bases. CDR3 length: 14 amino acids. Per germline, CDR1 KGHDR and CDR2 SFDVKD.

The sequenced sample was blood. The clonotype was recovered from a female donor with papillary thyroid cancer or a benign thyroid nodule (not recorded which). Some clones in this sample may be carry-over from other donors' samples. The chain joins TRBV24-1 to TRBJ2-5; D tentatively fits TRBD1 or TRBD2 (6 bases each). CDR3 sequence (DNA): TGTGCCACCAGTGTTGGGGGGCCGGGGGAGACCCAGTACTTC. Translation: CATSVGGPGETQYF.